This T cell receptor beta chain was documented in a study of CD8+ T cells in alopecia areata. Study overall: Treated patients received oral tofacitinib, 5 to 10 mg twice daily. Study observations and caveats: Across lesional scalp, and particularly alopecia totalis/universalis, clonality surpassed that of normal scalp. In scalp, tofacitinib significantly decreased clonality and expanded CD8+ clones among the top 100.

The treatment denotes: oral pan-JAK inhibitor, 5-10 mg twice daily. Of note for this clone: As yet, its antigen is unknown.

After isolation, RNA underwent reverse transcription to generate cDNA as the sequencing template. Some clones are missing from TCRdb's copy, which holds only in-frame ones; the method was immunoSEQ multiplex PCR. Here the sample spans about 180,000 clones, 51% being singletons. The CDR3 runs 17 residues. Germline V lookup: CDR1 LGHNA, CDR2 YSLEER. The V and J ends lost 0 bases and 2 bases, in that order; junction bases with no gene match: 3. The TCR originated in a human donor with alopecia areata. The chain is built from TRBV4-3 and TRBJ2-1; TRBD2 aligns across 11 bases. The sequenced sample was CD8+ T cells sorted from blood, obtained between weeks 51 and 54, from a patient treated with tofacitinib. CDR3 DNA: TGCGCCAGCAGCCAAGAACTAGCGGGGGAGGCCTACAATGAGCAGTTCTTC. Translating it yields CASSQELAGEAYNEQFF.